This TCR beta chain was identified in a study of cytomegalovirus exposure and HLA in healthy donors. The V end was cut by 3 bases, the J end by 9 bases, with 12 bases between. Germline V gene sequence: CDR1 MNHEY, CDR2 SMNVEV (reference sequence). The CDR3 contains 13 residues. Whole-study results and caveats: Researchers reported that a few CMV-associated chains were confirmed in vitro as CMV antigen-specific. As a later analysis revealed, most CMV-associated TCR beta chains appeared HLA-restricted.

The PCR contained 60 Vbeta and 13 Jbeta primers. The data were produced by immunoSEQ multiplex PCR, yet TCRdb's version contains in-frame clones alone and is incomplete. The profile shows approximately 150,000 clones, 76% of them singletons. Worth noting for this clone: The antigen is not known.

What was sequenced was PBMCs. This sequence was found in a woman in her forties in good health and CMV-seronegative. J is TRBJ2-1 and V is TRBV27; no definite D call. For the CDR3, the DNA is TGTGCCAGCAGTTTCCCCCAGCGCGGTGAGCAGTTCTTC. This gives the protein CASSFPQRGEQFF.